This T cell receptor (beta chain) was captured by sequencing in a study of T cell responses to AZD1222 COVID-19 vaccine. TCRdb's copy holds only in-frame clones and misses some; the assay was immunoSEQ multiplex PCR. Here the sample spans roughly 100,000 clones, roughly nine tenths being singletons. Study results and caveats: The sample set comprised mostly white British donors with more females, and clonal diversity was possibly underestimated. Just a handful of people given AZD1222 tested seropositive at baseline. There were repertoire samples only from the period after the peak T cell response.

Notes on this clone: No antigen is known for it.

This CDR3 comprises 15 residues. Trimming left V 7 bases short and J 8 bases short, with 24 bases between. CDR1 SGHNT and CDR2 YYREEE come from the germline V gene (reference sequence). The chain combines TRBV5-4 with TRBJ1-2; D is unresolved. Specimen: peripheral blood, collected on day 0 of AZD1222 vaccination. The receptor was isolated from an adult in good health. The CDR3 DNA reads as TGTGCCAGCCTCCCGTCGGGGTCCAGCTGGGGAGGCTACACCTTC. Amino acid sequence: CASLPSGSSWGGYTF.